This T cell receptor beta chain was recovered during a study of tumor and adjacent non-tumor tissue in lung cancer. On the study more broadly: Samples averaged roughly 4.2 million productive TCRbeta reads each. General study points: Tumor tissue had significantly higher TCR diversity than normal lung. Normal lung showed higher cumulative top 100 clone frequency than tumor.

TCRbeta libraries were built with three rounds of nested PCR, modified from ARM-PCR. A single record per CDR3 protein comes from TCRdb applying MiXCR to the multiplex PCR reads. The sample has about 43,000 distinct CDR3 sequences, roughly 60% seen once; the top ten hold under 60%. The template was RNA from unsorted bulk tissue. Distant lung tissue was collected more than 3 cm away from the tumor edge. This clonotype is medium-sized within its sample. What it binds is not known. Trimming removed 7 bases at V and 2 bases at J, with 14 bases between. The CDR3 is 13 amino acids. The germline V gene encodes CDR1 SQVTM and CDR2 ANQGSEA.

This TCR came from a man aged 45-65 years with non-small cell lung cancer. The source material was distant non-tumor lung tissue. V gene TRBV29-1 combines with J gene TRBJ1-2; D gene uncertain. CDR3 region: CSAVSGVNYGYTF. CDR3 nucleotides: TGCAGCGCCGTGTCCGGGGTGAACTATGGCTACACCTTC.